The 10 T cell receptor beta chains in this list originate from one sample, sequenced in a study of blood T cell repertoires in COVID-19. Data came from immunoSEQ multiplex PCR; TCRdb stores just in-frame clones and leaves some out. The table lists tens of thousands of clones, 86% of them singletons. The sequenced material came from peripheral blood. These TCRs come from a man aged 50-59 years with active or convalescent COVID-19.

The chain uses TRBV27 and TRBJ2-7; a possible D gene is TRBD2 (6 bases). Trimming removed 6 bases at V and 8 bases at J, with 20 bases between. The CDR3 extends over 14 amino acids. Germline V gene sequence: CDR1 MNHEY, CDR2 SMNVEV (reference sequence). CDR3 sequence (DNA): TGTGCCAGCAGCTCCGCCCCCGGGACTGGCCAGCAGTACGTC. Amino acids: CASSSAPGTGQQYV.

The sample holds a few counts of this clone. The rearrangement links TRBV24-1 to TRBJ1-5, with 7 bases aligning to TRBD1. Unmatched junction bases numbered 12, after V lost 5 bases and J lost 3 bases. Germline CDR1 KGHDR, CDR2 SFDVKD. The CDR3 covers 17 residues. Here the CDR3 DNA reads TGTGCCACCAGTGCCCGCCCGGGACAGAAAAACAATCAGCCCCAGCATTTT. It is translated as CATSARPGQKNNQPQHF.

This chain links TRBV11-2 with TRBJ2-3, with no clear D. The CDR3 has 11 residues. CDR1 SGHAT and CDR2 FQNNGV come from the germline V gene. V was cut by 5 bases and J by 2 bases, with 2 bases left in between. The CDR3 is CASSHTDTQYF. The CDR3 DNA sequence: TGTGCCAGCAGCCACACAGATACGCAGTATTTT.

The chain joins TRBV6-2 or TRBV6-3 to TRBJ2-7, with D possibly being TRBD2 (8 bases). The CDR3 is made up of 19 amino acids. Per the germline V gene, CDR1 is MNHEY and CDR2 is SVGEGT. Trimming left V 6 bases short and J 0 bases short, with 27 bases between. DNA of the CDR3: TGTGCCAGCAGCCCCCGGGACAGATTAGCGGGGAGGAGCTCCTACGAGCAGTACTTC. Encoded protein: CASSPRDRLAGRSSYEQYF.

This chain connects TRBV5-6 to TRBJ1-5; D might be TRBD1 (6 bases). The germline gives CDR1 SGHDT, CDR2 YYEEEE. This CDR3 contains 14 residues. V was clipped by 3 bases and J by 3 bases, with 10 bases between them. As DNA, the CDR3 is TGTGCCAGCAGCTCCGGACAGCTCAATCAGCCCCAGCATTTT. It specifies CASSSGQLNQPQHF.

The chain joins TRBV6-5 to TRBJ2-7, with 10 bases lining up with TRBD1. This CDR3 has 13 residues. Germline V CDR1 and CDR2: MNHEY, SVGAGI. J lost 2 bases, V lost 8 bases, and 3 bases had no gene match. CDR3 DNA: TGTGCCAGCGGGGGACAGGGGACCTACGAGCAGTACGTC. Its translation: CASGGQGTYEQYV.

V is TRBV5-6 and J is TRBJ2-1, with a possible D match to TRBD2 (6 bases). The CDR3 has 15 amino acids. Germline V gene data show CDR1 as SGHDT and CDR2 as YYEEEE. The V end was cut by 5 bases, the J end by 8 bases, with 20 bases between. CDR3 residues: CASRLAGLSMDEQFF. DNA of the CDR3: TGTGCCAGCAGACTGGCGGGGCTCTCCATGGATGAGCAGTTCTTC.

V is TRBV2 and J is TRBJ2-7, with D tentatively TRBD1 (6 bases). The germline V gene encodes CDR1 SNHLY and CDR2 FYNNEI. Trimming pared 3 bases from V and 5 bases from J, leaving 17 bases between. This CDR3 is 15 amino acids long. Here the CDR3 DNA reads TGTGCCAGCAGTGATTTCCCCCAGGGGACCCACGAGCAGTACGTC. Protein product: CASSDFPQGTHEQYV.

The V call is TRBV30, the J call TRBJ1-6; 7 nucleotides align to TRBD1. This CDR3 is 16 amino acids long. CDR1 and CDR2 (germline): GTSNPN, SVGIG (reference sequence). With V trimmed by 3 bases and J by 7 bases, 12 bases remained unmatched. CDR3 sequence reads: CAWSKIYRGQNSPLHF. The CDR3 nucleotides read TGTGCCTGGAGCAAGATTTACAGGGGCCAGAATTCACCCCTCCACTTT.

This rearrangement joins TRBV6-1 to TRBJ2-5; D uncertain. The CDR3 length is 13 residues. Looked up from germline, CDR1 is MNHNS and CDR2 is SASEGT. V lost 0 bases, J lost 1 base, and 3 bases lay in between. CDR3 sequence (DNA): TGTGCCAGCAGTGAAGCCCTCCAAGAGACCCAGTACTTC. As protein: CASSEALQETQYF.